This T cell receptor beta chain was recovered during a study of cytomegalovirus exposure and HLA in healthy donors. The table lists this clone with a count of one. PCR primers comprised 60 Vbeta and 13 Jbeta primers. Generated by immunoSEQ multiplex PCR, the TCRdb table keeps only in-frame clones and is missing some. The table includes 150,000 or so clones, 78% detected once. Trimming shortened V by 4 bases and J by 5 bases, and 16 bases separated the two germline ends. The CDR3 spans 15 residues. The germline CDR1 and CDR2 sequences are SGHNT and YYREEE (reference sequence). This sequence was found in a woman between 40 and 50 years old in good health and CMV-seropositive. V gene TRBV5-4 combines with J gene TRBJ1-3, with D unclear. Sequenced input: PBMCs. The CDR3 region is CASSPAGENRNTIYF. For the CDR3, the DNA is TGTGCCAGCAGCCCAGCCGGGGAAAATAGAAACACCATATATTTT. Variable domain in full (rest from reference TRBV5-4 and TRBJ1-3): ETGVTQSPTHLIKTRGQQVTLRCSSQSGHNTVSWYQQALGQGPQFIFQYYREEENGRGNFPPRFSGLQFPNYSSELNVNALELDDSALYLCASSPAGENRNTIYFGEGSWLTVV.